The 17 T cell receptor beta chains below all came from one sample that was sequenced in a study of blood T cell repertoires in COVID-19 (dated by TCRdb to 2018 to 2021). The library was built by means of the immunoSEQ multiplex PCR assay. TCRdb provides this immuneACCESS table in a form limited to in-frame rearrangements. Some clones are lacking; in checked studies, under half of them reflect an unresolved V gene, and why the rest are absent is not known. The sample table holds some 230,000 clones, of which more than 75% were seen once. Less than 9.5% of the sample comes from the top ten. Sequenced: peripheral blood. These TCRs come from an elderly woman with COVID-19, enrolled during active disease.

The CDR3 region has the DNA TGTGCCAGCGGAGCCACCACTCACAATGAGCAGTTCTTC. It translates to CASGATTHNEQFF. The chain couples TRBV6-5 to TRBJ2-1; the D is unclear. CDR1 and CDR2 (germline): MNHEY, SVGAGI. This CDR3 contains 13 residues. Trimming shortened V by 8 bases and J by 5 bases, and 13 bases separated the two germline ends.

This rearrangement joins TRBV5-1 to TRBJ2-1; possibly TRBD2 for D (5 bases). The CDR3 has 14 amino acids. Germline V gene sequence: CDR1 SGHRS, CDR2 YFSETQ. Trimming removed 7 bases from V and 1 base from J, with 12 bases in between. CDR3 nucleotides: TGCGCCAGCGCCTCTCGGGATTCCTACAATGAGCAGTTCTTC. Translation: CASASRDSYNEQFF.

This rearrangement joins TRBV20-1 to TRBJ2-7, with D unclear. Per the germline V gene, CDR1 is DFQATT and CDR2 is SNEGSKA (reference sequence). With 6 bases removed from V and 3 bases from J, the gap between germline ends came to 9 bases. The length of the CDR3 is 11 residues. The CDR3 protein is CSATDNYEQYF. The CDR3 DNA reads TGCAGTGCCACTGACAACTACGAGCAGTACTTC.

The rearrangement joins TRBV5-4 to TRBJ2-3, with D possibly being TRBD2 (5 bases). The germline V gene has CDR1 SGHNT and CDR2 YYREEE (reference sequence). Deletions cut 2 bases from V and 0 bases from J, with 13 bases between. The CDR3 extends over 16 amino acids. The CDR3 sequence: CASSLRTGFSTDTQYF. The CDR3 bases are TGTGCCAGCAGCTTAAGAACGGGGTTTAGCACAGATACGCAGTATTTT.

The rearrangement joins TRBV30 to TRBJ1-1; maybe TRBD1 (5 bases). Germline V gene data show CDR1 as GTSNPN and CDR2 as SVGIG (reference sequence). Between the trimmed V and J ends, which lost 5 bases and 1 base, there was a span of 5 bases. The CDR3 has 11 residues. This chain's CDR3 is CAWGQNTEAFF. Here the CDR3 DNA reads TGTGCCTGGGGACAGAACACTGAAGCTTTCTTT.

The J gene is TRBJ1-1, the V gene TRBV19; 9 bases fit TRBD1. The junction had 6 bases not matched to a gene; V was cut back by 7 bases and J by 3 bases. This CDR3 has 14 residues. The germline V gene has CDR1 LNHDA and CDR2 SQIVND (reference sequence). CDR3 sequence: CASTTGTGHTEAFF. Here the CDR3 DNA reads TGTGCCAGTACGACAGGGACAGGGCACACTGAAGCTTTCTTT. The complete variable domain, with remaining parts taken from reference TRBV19 and TRBJ1-1, reads DGGITQSPKYLFRKEGQNVTLSCEQNLNHDAMYWYRQDPGQGLRLIYYSQIVNDFQKGDIAEGYSVSREKKESFPLTVTSAQKNPTAFYLCASTTGTGHTEAFFGQGTRLTVV.

This clone was detected a few times. J is TRBJ2-7 and V is TRBV18; D gene ambiguous. This CDR3 contains 14 residues. Germline V gene data show CDR1 as KGHSH and CDR2 as LQKENI. The V end was cut by 0 bases, the J end by 2 bases, with 8 bases between. The CDR3 is CASSPPGGPYEQYF. In nucleotides, the CDR3 is TGTGCCAGCTCACCACCAGGCGGTCCCTACGAGCAGTACTTC.

The V gene is TRBV13, the J gene TRBJ2-3; 11 nucleotides match TRBD2. The CDR3 has 16 residues. J lost 4 bases, V lost 5 bases, and 8 bases had no gene match. Germline V gene data show CDR1 as PRHDT and CDR2 as FYEKMQ (reference sequence). In nucleotides, the CDR3 is TGTGCCAGCAGCCACCCACTAGCGGGAGACTCAGATACGCAGTATTTT. Translating gives CASSHPLAGDSDTQYF.

The genes are TRBV4-3 and TRBJ2-1, with D perhaps matching TRBD2 (6 bases). CDR3 size: 14 residues. Trimming shortened V by 0 bases and J by 3 bases, and 6 bases separated the two germline ends. The germline V gene has CDR1 LGHNA and CDR2 YSLEER. CDR3 protein: CASSQEGGYNEQFF. The DNA for the CDR3 is TGCGCCAGCAGCCAAGAGGGAGGCTACAATGAGCAGTTCTTC.

This sequence joins TRBV3-1 (or the pseudogene TRBV3-2) and TRBJ2-1; the D gene is possibly TRBD2 (5 bases). The CDR3 has 14 amino acids. Germline V CDR1 and CDR2: LGHDT, YNNKEL (reference sequence). V was pared by 3 bases and J by 2 bases, with 8 bases between. CDR3 bases: TGTGCCAGCAGCCAGCTCGGGGCCTACAATGAGCAGTTCTTC. Protein sequence: CASSQLGAYNEQFF.

V usage is TRBV7-9 and J usage is TRBJ1-4; D may be TRBD1 (6 bases). Germline V gene sequence: CDR1 SEHNR, CDR2 FQNEAQ (reference sequence). The CDR3 loop spans 16 amino acids. V was shortened by 4 bases and J by 8 bases, with 20 bases between the two germline ends. CDR3 nucleotide sequence: TGTGCCAGCAGCTCCCCGAAGACAGGCCGAGGGGAAAAACTGTTTTTT. Translated: CASSSPKTGRGEKLFF.

The CDR3 spells CASSLQGASMNTEAFF. As DNA, the CDR3 is TGTGCCAGCTCACTCCAGGGGGCCTCCATGAACACTGAAGCTTTCTTT. V gene TRBV18 combines with J gene TRBJ1-1, with TRBD1 matching 8 bases. CDR1 KGHSH and CDR2 LQKENI come from the germline V gene. V trimming: 4 bases; J trimming: 0 bases; junction bases outside the gene matches: 7. CDR3 length equals 16 residues.

The chain carries TRBV4-1 and TRBJ2-3; 9 positions match TRBD2. V trimming: 4 bases; J trimming: 0 bases; junction bases outside the gene matches: 2. Germline V gene sequence: CDR1 MGHRA, CDR2 YSYEKL. The CDR3 runs 15 residues. CDR3 protein: CASSLAGASTDTQYF. The CDR3 nucleotides read TGCGCCAGCAGCCTAGCGGGAGCTAGCACAGATACGCAGTATTTT.

This clone was observed once. The chain carries TRBV7-9 and TRBJ2-3; tentatively, D is TRBD1 (6 bases). Trimming removed 1 base at V and 5 bases at J, with 10 bases between. This CDR3 has 14 amino acids. Germline CDR1 reads SEHNR; CDR2 reads FQNEAQ (reference sequence). The CDR3 loop is CASSLGSGEDTQYF. CDR3 DNA: TGTGCCAGCAGCTTAGGGTCAGGGGAAGATACGCAGTATTTT.

This clone was detected only a few times. The genes are TRBV3-1 (or the pseudogene TRBV3-2) and TRBJ1-6; 7 bases fit TRBD1. Losses at the gene ends were 4 bases for V and 0 bases for J; bases not matched to a gene: 12. The CDR3 is 19 amino acids. Germline lookup yields CDR1 LGHDT and CDR2 YNNKEL (reference sequence). Here the CDR3 DNA reads TGTGCCAGCAGCCCGCCGGGACAGCCTCTTAGCTCCTATAATTCACCCCTCCACTTT. As protein: CASSPPGQPLSSYNSPLHF.

This chain links TRBV5-1 with TRBJ2-1; 8 bases map to TRBD2. From germline, CDR1 is SGHRS and CDR2 YFSETQ. The CDR3 is made up of 15 amino acids. The ends lost 7 bases at V and 4 bases at J; junction bases unmatched: 10. CDR3 loop: CASLPGGAGYNEQFF. The CDR3 nucleotides are TGCGCCAGCTTACCCGGGGGGGCGGGATACAATGAGCAGTTCTTC.

This chain links TRBV5-4 with TRBJ1-3; 8 bases match TRBD1. Losses at the gene ends were 3 bases for V and 2 bases for J; bases not matched to a gene: 7. This CDR3 contains 16 residues. Germline CDR1 reads SGHNT; CDR2 reads YYREEE (reference sequence). The chain's CDR3 is CASSSGQGAPGNTIYF. CDR3 bases: TGTGCCAGCAGCTCTGGTCAGGGGGCGCCTGGAAACACCATATATTTT.